This entry describes one TCR beta chain. Profiling relied on immunoSEQ multiplex PCR, and the TCRdb table lists in-frame clones only, not all of them. The sample has more than 35,000 clones; 80% are singletons. This sample is part of a study of OX40 agonist ivuxolimab in advanced cancers. Study background: Those enrolled were less than 85% male, with a mean age of 60 years and ages from 23 to 79. Earlier treatment with anti-PD-1, anti-PD-L1 or anti-CTLA-4 was permitted, and less than 50% had received some. Partial responses occurred in Three dose-escalation patients, one with hepatocellular carcinoma and two with cutaneous melanoma.

The CDR3 extends over 15 amino acids. The germline V gene encodes CDR1 ENHRY and CDR2 SYGVKD. Deletions cut 0 bases from V and 4 bases from J, with 12 bases between. The TCR was taken from an adult with an advanced solid tumor such as melanoma, head and neck, liver or kidney cancer. The sequencing used CD4+ or CD8+ T cells sorted from blood, collected in a trial of the OX40 agonist ivuxolimab. The chain links TRBV10-3 to TRBJ1-2; D unclear. The CDR3: CAISESREHSYGYTF. CDR3 in DNA: TGTGCCATCAGTGAGTCGCGAGAACACTCCTATGGCTACACCTTC.